These 6 T cell receptor beta chains came from one sample sequenced in a study of blood T cells in healthy people across ages. A sample-barcoded 5' primer and a J-beta primer mix were used in a second PCR of roughly 6 to 11 cycles. Each CDR3 protein gets one entry after TCRdb re-called the 5' RACE reads with MiXCR. This table holds roughly 800,000 distinct CDR3 sequences, 25% found once. The sample was also linked to a second study, of T cells of mothers and their children.

The sequencing input was blood. The receptors come from a boy younger than 18 in good health.

The V gene is TRBV4-2, the J gene TRBJ2-1; D ambiguous. This CDR3 is built from 15 residues. CDR1 is LGHNA and CDR2 is YNFKEQ in the germline V gene. V lost 0 bases, J lost 0 bases, and 6 bases lay in between. The CDR3 sequence is CASSQDIGSYNEQFF. The CDR3 coding sequence is TGTGCCAGCAGCCAAGATATAGGCTCCTACAATGAGCAGTTCTTC.

The V call is TRBV5-1, the J call TRBJ2-7; 8 nucleotides line up with TRBD2. Germline V gene lookup returns CDR1 SGHRS and CDR2 YFSETQ. This CDR3 has 16 amino acids. Unmatched junction bases numbered 7, after V lost 0 bases and J lost 2 bases. The CDR3 loop is CASSLGGRTSTYEQYF. In nucleotides, the CDR3 is TGCGCCAGCAGCTTGGGGGGACGGACTAGCACCTACGAGCAGTACTTC.

This clonotype was detected a few times. The J gene is TRBJ2-3, the V gene TRBV13; unclear D gene. Germline V gives CDR1 PRHDT, CDR2 FYEKMQ (reference sequence). This CDR3 spans 12 amino acids. Trimming pared 6 bases from V and 4 bases from J, leaving 8 bases between. The CDR3 region is CASRELADTQYF. As DNA, the CDR3 is TGTGCCAGCAGGGAGCTCGCAGATACGCAGTATTTT.

The table lists this clonotype with a few counts. CDR3 nucleotide sequence: TGTGCCAGCAGTTTCTTTACCCCTTCGTCGGAGACCCAGTACTTC. Protein: CASSFFTPSSETQYF. V and J are TRBV12-3 or TRBV12-4 and TRBJ2-5; D is unclear. Trimming left V 3 bases short and J 5 bases short, with 16 bases between. CDR3 size: 15 residues.

Only a few counts were recorded for this clonotype. The rearrangement links TRBV6-1 to TRBJ2-3; TRBD2 agrees at 8 bases. The CDR3 covers 18 residues. J lost 2 bases, V lost 0 bases, and 10 bases had no gene match. The V gene's germline CDR1 is MNHNS and CDR2 SASEGT. The CDR3 reads CASSEARRPAGDTDTQYF. CDR3 sequence (DNA): TGTGCCAGCAGTGAAGCGAGGCGTCCAGCGGGAGACACAGATACGCAGTATTTT.

A few counts support this clonotype. The gene calls are TRBV7-3 and TRBJ2-5; 8 bases agree with TRBD2. Germline V lookup: CDR1 SGHTA, CDR2 FQGTGA. V shed 5 bases, J shed 5 bases, and the junction held 7 bases outside the gene matches. The CDR3 is 14 residues long. The CDR3 sequence: CASSPQAGAETQYF. Written as DNA, the CDR3 is TGTGCCAGCAGCCCCCAAGCGGGGGCGGAGACCCAGTACTTC.